This T cell receptor beta chain was sequenced in a study of blood T cells in healthy people across ages. Looking at the study overall: About one barcoded beta molecule per two T cells was captured by template switching.

The CDR3 is 15 amino acids. V was clipped by 3 bases and J by 8 bases, with 16 bases between them. General study findings and limits: Per million T cells, TCR beta diversity dropped about linearly as age rose.

In terms of origin and age, donors were healthy Caucasian individuals from Russia aged about 6 to 95. A second PCR of roughly 6 to 12 cycles used a sample-barcoded 5' primer and a J-beta primer mix. One entry per CDR3 protein, called by TCRdb with MiXCR from the 5' RACE reads. The table lists 1 million or so distinct CDR3 sequences, under 30% of them singletons, with 0.65% to 0.75% in the top ten. This clonotype showed up just a few times. As yet, its antigen is unknown. The same specimen was also included in a second study, on T cells of mothers and their children.

The TCR comes from a girl aged 2-15 years in good health. The chain uses TRBV12-3 or TRBV12-4 and TRBJ1-4, with unresolved D. The sequenced sample consisted of blood. The chain's CDR3 is CASSFGSGIGEKLFF. Written as DNA, the CDR3 is TGTGCCAGCAGTTTCGGTTCCGGGATTGGGGAAAAACTGTTTTTT.